The 16 T cell receptor beta chains below come from one sample, sequenced in a study of Tregs in tolerant kidney transplant recipients. The nonmyeloablative bone marrow transplants came from related graft donors, with transient mixed chimerism. Clones were sequenced by immunoSEQ multiplex PCR, and TCRdb holds only the in-frame ones, with some missing. Among fewer than 55,000 clones listed, roughly 87% were seen once. Sample: CD8+ T cells from blood (PBMCs), taken 12 months after the transplant. The receptors derive from a human patient who received a combined kidney and bone marrow transplant. Certain T cells may be donor cells from the graft.

The chain recombines TRBV5-8 with TRBJ2-3; 9 bases are a match to TRBD2. Germline values: CDR1 SGHTS, CDR2 YDEGEE. This CDR3 has 15 amino acids. With V trimmed by 4 bases and J by 6 bases, 9 bases remained unmatched. Here the CDR3 reads CASSPTSGPLDTQYF. The CDR3 nucleotides read TGTGCCAGCAGCCCCACTAGCGGGCCTCTGGATACGCAGTATTTT.

In its sample, this clone was seen once. The chain carries TRBV13 and TRBJ2-1, with D perhaps TRBD2 (6 bases). The germline gives CDR1 PRHDT, CDR2 FYEKMQ (reference sequence). The CDR3 covers 17 residues. Trimming pared 5 bases from V and 0 bases from J, leaving 17 bases between. This CDR3 is CASSPLGRGSSYNEQFF. DNA of the CDR3: TGTGCCAGCAGCCCCCTGGGGCGGGGCAGCTCCTACAATGAGCAGTTCTTC.

As for this clone: The limits of the CDR3 on the DNA are not certain, so only TCRdb's listed CDR3 is given. This sequence joins TRBV20-1 and TRBJ2-7; TRBD1, the table's D call, lacks a check against the DNA. The CDR3 extends over 10 residues, inclusive of both ends. Germline lookup yields CDR1 DFQATT and CDR2 SNEGSKA (reference sequence). CDR3 in amino acids: CSAWGTGTRF.

This clone was found once. V gene TRBV27 combines with J gene TRBJ2-7; 11 bases are a match to TRBD2. CDR1 is MNHEY, CDR2 SMNVEV, per germline (reference sequence). The CDR3 runs 18 residues. Trimming removed 5 bases from V and 2 bases from J; junction bases left unmatched: 14. CDR3 sequence: CASSQTPPGLAGPYEQYF. In DNA form, the CDR3 reads TGTGCCAGCAGTCAAACCCCGCCCGGACTAGCGGGCCCCTACGAGCAGTACTTC.

The chain joins TRBV10-3 to TRBJ2-7; 8 bases agree with TRBD1. CDR1 and CDR2 from the germline V gene are ENHRY and SYGVKD. V lost 7 bases, J lost 5 bases, and 13 bases stayed unmatched. The CDR3 is 15 residues long. As DNA, the CDR3 is TGTGCCATCAAGGCGGTGGACAGGGCGGTCCACGAGCAGTACTTC. It encodes CAIKAVDRAVHEQYF.

V gene TRBV5-8 combines with J gene TRBJ2-7; 7 nucleotides match TRBD2. V was pared by 5 bases and J by 5 bases, with 7 bases of the junction left unmatched. Per germline, CDR1 SGHTS and CDR2 YDEGEE. The CDR3 consists of 13 residues. The CDR3 coding sequence is TGTGCCAGCAGAACGGGACTATATGACGAGCAGTACTTC. Protein: CASRTGLYDEQYF.

V is TRBV13 and J is TRBJ2-5; TRBD1 matches at 10 bases. Trimming removed 5 bases from V and 5 bases from J; junction bases left unmatched: 5. The V gene's germline CDR1 is PRHDT and CDR2 FYEKMQ (reference sequence). This CDR3 comprises 14 residues. For the CDR3, the DNA is TGTGCCAGCAGCCCGGGACAGGGGCTGGAGACCCAGTACTTC. This gives the protein CASSPGQGLETQYF. The full variable domain, with the rest looked up from reference TRBV13 and TRBJ2-5, is AAGVIQSPRHLIKEKRETATLKCYPIPRHDTVYWYQQGPGQDPQFLISFYEKMQSDKGSIPDRFSAQQFSDYHSELNMSSLELGDSALYFCASSPGQGLETQYFGPGTRLLVL.

V gene TRBV7-2 combines with J gene TRBJ2-7; D is unresolved. Trimming pared 0 bases from V and 1 base from J, leaving 4 bases between. Germline V lookup: CDR1 SGHTA, CDR2 FQGNSA. The CDR3 contains 13 residues. The CDR3 reads CASSLAESYEQYF. DNA for the CDR3: TGTGCCAGCAGCTTAGCAGAGTCCTACGAGCAGTACTTC.

This clone came up a few times. The V gene is TRBV21-1, the J gene TRBJ2-3; TRBD2 is taken as the D call from the table, unchecked against the DNA. TRBV21-1 has pseudogene status. The CDR3 has 16 amino acids. CDR3 sequence: CASSRLPGGRGDTQYF. For the CDR3, the DNA is TGTGCCAGCAGTCGGCTCCCGGGGGGCCGGGGAGATACGCAGTATTTT.

The CDR3 DNA is TGTGCCGTCGCCGGGGGTGGGGAGACCCAGTACTTC. It yields the protein CAVAGGGETQYF. The gene calls are TRBV6-5 and TRBJ2-5, with a weak D call TRBD2 (6 bases). The CDR3 runs to 12 residues. In germline, CDR1 is MNHEY, CDR2 SVGAGI. Trimming stripped 11 bases from V and 5 bases from J, with 15 bases between.

The chain joins TRBV19 to TRBJ2-6; 10 bases align to TRBD2. Germline-derived CDR1 and CDR2 are LNHDA and SQIVND (reference sequence). The V and J ends lost 1 base and 3 bases, in that order; junction bases with no gene match: 6. The CDR3 is made up of 18 amino acids. The CDR3 DNA is TGTGCCAGTAGTATAGGGCTAGCGGGAGTCTTTGGGGCCAACGTCCTGACTTTC. Amino acid sequence: CASSIGLAGVFGANVLTF.

Turning to this clone: The sample holds other DNA sequences that translate to the same CDR3. The chain combines TRBV4-3 with TRBJ1-6; D ambiguous. Trimming left V 0 bases short and J 8 bases short, with 11 bases between. This CDR3 is 15 amino acids long. CDR1 and CDR2 (germline): LGHNA, YSLEER. CDR3: CASSQDSATYSPLHF. CDR3 DNA sequence: TGCGCCAGCAGCCAAGACAGCGCAACATATTCACCCCTCCACTTT.

The chain carries TRBV13 and TRBJ2-2; 7 bases fit TRBD1. The CDR3 runs to 16 residues. V shed 1 base, J shed 6 bases, and the junction held 8 bases outside the gene matches. The germline CDR1 and CDR2 sequences are PRHDT and FYEKMQ (reference sequence). The CDR3 loop is CASSLETQGIAGELFF. Here the CDR3 DNA reads TGTGCCAGCAGCTTAGAAACACAGGGGATAGCCGGGGAGCTGTTTTTT.

The chain couples TRBV5-6 to TRBJ1-3; TRBD1 is a possible D gene (6 bases). The V and J ends lost 4 bases and 1 base respectively, with 21 bases between them. Germline CDR1 SGHDT, CDR2 YYEEEE. The CDR3 contains 18 residues. CDR3 sequence reads: CASSIFPQGPESGNTIYF. For the CDR3, the DNA is TGTGCCAGCAGCATTTTCCCACAGGGACCCGAGTCTGGAAACACCATATATTTT. The whole variable domain, filled in from reference TRBV5-6 and TRBJ1-3, reads DAGVTQSPTHLIKTRGQQVTLRCSPKSGHDTVSWYQQALGQGPQFIFQYYEEEERQRGNFPDRFSGHQFPNYSSELNVNALLLGDSALYLCASSIFPQGPESGNTIYFGEGSWLTVV.

This CDR3 reads CASSVGFSAGELFF. The CDR3 nucleotides are TGTGCCAGCAGCGTAGGGTTCAGCGCCGGGGAGCTGTTTTTT. V gene TRBV9 combines with J gene TRBJ2-2, with no clear D. Trimming removed 0 bases from V and 6 bases from J, with 9 bases in between. CDR1 is SGDLS and CDR2 is YYNGEE in the germline V gene. The CDR3 is 14 residues long.

This rearrangement joins TRBV21-1 to TRBJ2-3; the DNA was not used to check the table's D call, TRBD2. TRBV21-1 is given as a pseudogene. The CDR3 is 20 residues long. The CDR3 reads CASSKAVGTSGRDSTDTQYF. CDR3 nucleotides: TGTGCCAGCAGCAAAGCAGTTGGGACTAGCGGGAGAGATAGCACAGATACGCAGTATTTT.